The 5 T cell receptor beta chains in this list originate from one sample, sequenced in a study of beta chain features in type 1 diabetes. Every bit of the isolated RNA underwent reverse transcription, so sequencing read expressed TCRB transcripts. Here immunoSEQ multiplex PCR was the method, and the copy in TCRdb shows in-frame clones only, minus some. The sample holds under 950,000 clones; 17% are singletons and the top ten take 0.02% to 0.025%. The sequencing input was naive CD4+ T cells from blood. These receptor sequences come from a woman aged 18-35 years in good health.

J is TRBJ1-2 and V is TRBV6-6, with 7 bases that match TRBD1. J was trimmed by 2 bases and V by 5 bases; bases with no gene match: 2. The CDR3 consists of 13 residues. The germline gives CDR1 MNHNY, CDR2 SVGAGI (reference sequence). CDR3 region: CASSHRGNYGYTF. The CDR3 DNA reads as TGTGCCAGCAGTCACAGGGGAAACTATGGCTACACCTTC.

The sample holds a few counts of this clone. For the CDR3, the DNA is TGTGCCAGCAGCTTATTTTCTACAGCTTATCAGCCCCAGCATTTT. Amino acids: CASSLFSTAYQPQHF. The J gene is TRBJ1-5, the V gene TRBV7-8; D not resolved. CDR1 SGHVS and CDR2 FQNEAQ come from the germline V gene. V was pared by 2 bases and J by 5 bases, with 13 bases between. This CDR3 contains 15 residues.

A single count supports this clone. The chain combines TRBV5-1 with TRBJ2-1; D remains ambiguous. The CDR3 extends over 15 amino acids. CDR1 and CDR2 (germline): SGHRS, YFSETQ. V lost 4 bases and J lost 1, with 12 bases in between. CDR3 DNA: TGCGCCAGCAGCCAAGATACTGGATCCTACAATGAGCAGTTCTTC. Protein product: CASSQDTGSYNEQFF. The full variable domain, in which reference TRBV5-1 and TRBJ2-1 provide the parts outside the CDR3, is KAGVTQTPRYLIKTRGQQVTLSCSPISGHRSVSWYQQTPGQGLQFLFEYFSETQRNKGNFPGRFSGRQFSNSRSEMNVSTLELGDSALYLCASSQDTGSYNEQFFGPGTRLTVL.

J is TRBJ1-2 and V is TRBV2, with 10 bases lining up with TRBD1. Germline CDR1 reads SNHLY; CDR2 reads FYNNEI. With V trimmed by 8 bases and J by 7 bases, 4 bases remained unmatched. The length of the CDR3 is 12 residues. This chain's CDR3 is CASARDRGGYTF. The CDR3, as DNA: TGTGCCAGCGCCCGGGACAGGGGTGGCTACACCTTC.

This clone was counted only a few times. The chain joins TRBV5-4 to TRBJ2-5, with a tentative D call TRBD2 (5 bases). CDR3 length: 13 amino acids. In germline, CDR1 is SGHNT, CDR2 YYREEE (reference sequence). V dropped 4 bases and J dropped 5 bases, with 12 bases sitting between them. The CDR3 is CASSRGPEETQYF. CDR3 coding DNA: TGTGCCAGCAGCCGGGGTCCGGAGGAGACCCAGTACTTC. Full variable domain (remainder filled in from reference TRBV5-4 and TRBJ2-5): ETGVTQSPTHLIKTRGQQVTLRCSSQSGHNTVSWYQQALGQGPQFIFQYYREEENGRGNFPPRFSGLQFPNYSSELNVNALELDDSALYLCASSRGPEETQYFGPGTRLLVL.